This T cell receptor beta chain was observed in a study of T cell responses to AZD1222 COVID-19 vaccine (dated by TCRdb to the early 2020s). Concerning the study at large: AZD1222 recipients whose second dose came at about 4 weeks and those whose second dose came at about 12 weeks were combined into one group, since spike-specific TCR depth and breadth did not differ between the two schedules. A total of 230 to 250 trial participants underwent TCR sequencing, of whom about 210 had received two doses of AZD1222 and approximately 25 had received two doses of the MenACWY control vaccine. Trial participants were enrolled into age subgroups of 18-55, 56-69 and 70-plus years, which contained 148, 28 and 57 TCR-sequenced participants, respectively.

Regarding this clone: Its antigen is not yet known. There are no base qualities to consult, and no much larger clone falls within one base.

The investigation overall reported the following: Reportedly, close to half of the unique spike-specific TCRs recognized epitopes lying outside the regions that are mutated in the B.1.351 and B.1.1.7 variants. Conclusions about previously exposed vaccinees were limited because only five to seven AZD1222 recipients were SARS-CoV-2 seropositive at baseline. CD4 TCRs associated with the vaccine covered the entire spike protein, and the dominant responses were in regions 160-218 and 743-854. Because no day 14 peak-response samples were available, the repertoires could be characterized only after the peak T cell response. Most participants were white British and females outnumbered males, and the authors suggested that clonal diversity may have been underestimated. In the small 56-69-year group, the increase in depth fell short of significance, most likely because of low power. Spike-specific TCR breadth and depth rose significantly after two AZD1222 doses compared with day 0 and with MenACWY recipients.

The CDR3 regions of human TCRbeta chains were analyzed by immunosequencing. The original pipeline was this. Repertoire TCRs were checked for matches against a reference library of SARS-CoV-2-specific TCRs that had been generated using the MIRA antigen-specificity platform. Breadth meant the fraction of unique TCRs that were SARS-CoV-2-associated, whereas depth meant the fraction of total T cells that were SARS-CoV-2-associated. Using the MIRA data, every spike-specific TCR was mapped to the spike region that the TCR reacted to and assigned to either a CD4 or a CD8 class. Log10-transformed breadth and depth values were compared by one-way ANOVA with Sidak's multiple comparisons tests. Imported from immuneACCESS, the table was reduced by TCRdb to in-frame sequences with V and J called. These copies leave out some clones; in studies compared against another copy, an unresolved V gene accounts for under half, and the cause of the remainder is not known. V, J and clone size were drawn from that table, and D and trimming were deduced from the DNA. Counted in this sample were some 120,000 clones; 94% of them appeared once. 6.6% of the sample lies in the top ten.

V lost 3 bases and J lost 0 bases, and the count of bases not matched to a germline gene is 7. From cysteine to phenylalanine, the CDR3 is 17 amino acids long. The kept DNA is CDR3 alone, 51 bases in frame from the first base. The time point label on this specimen signifies: baseline before first vaccination. Vaccinee samples came from UK trials COV001 and COV002, including a single-blind randomized controlled phase 2/3 trial of AZD1222 (ChAdOx1 nCoV-19) in healthy adults. For TCRbeta chain sequencing, PBMC samples from trial participants were taken at day 0 and at day 28 after the second dose. The chain uses TRBV23-1 and TRBJ1-5, and TRBD1 matches 8 of the central bases. TRBV23-1 is filed as an ORF, its function uncertain. The sequence was collected from an adult in good health. The sample consisted of peripheral blood, taken on day 0 of AZD1222 vaccination. Here the CDR3 is given as CASSHSDRGNSNQPQHF. The nucleotide sequence is TGCGCCAGCAGTCATTCCGACAGGGGTAATAGCAATCAGCCCCAGCATTTT.